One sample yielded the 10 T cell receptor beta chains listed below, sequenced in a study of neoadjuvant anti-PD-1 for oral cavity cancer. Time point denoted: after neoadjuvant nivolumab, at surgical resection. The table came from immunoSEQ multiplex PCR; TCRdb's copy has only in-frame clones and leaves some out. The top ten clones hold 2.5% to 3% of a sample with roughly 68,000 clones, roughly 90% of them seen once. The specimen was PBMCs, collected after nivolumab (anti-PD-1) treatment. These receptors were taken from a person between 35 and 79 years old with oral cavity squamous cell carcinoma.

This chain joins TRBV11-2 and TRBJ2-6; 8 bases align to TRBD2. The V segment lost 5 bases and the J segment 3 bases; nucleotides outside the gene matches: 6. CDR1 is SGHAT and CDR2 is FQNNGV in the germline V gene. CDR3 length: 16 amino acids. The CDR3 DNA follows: TGTGCCAGCAGCCCCGTCGCGGGAGGTGGGGCCAACGTCCTGACTTTC. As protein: CASSPVAGGGANVLTF.

This chain's CDR3 is CASSSQGDLLYF. In nucleotides, the CDR3 is TGTGCCAGCAGTTCCCAGGGGGACCTCTTGTATTTT. V gene TRBV27 combines with J gene TRBJ1-3, with 7 bases matching TRBD1. CDR3 size: 12 residues. CDR1 MNHEY and CDR2 SMNVEV come from the germline V gene (reference sequence). The ends lost 4 bases at V and 16 bases at J; junction bases unmatched: 10.

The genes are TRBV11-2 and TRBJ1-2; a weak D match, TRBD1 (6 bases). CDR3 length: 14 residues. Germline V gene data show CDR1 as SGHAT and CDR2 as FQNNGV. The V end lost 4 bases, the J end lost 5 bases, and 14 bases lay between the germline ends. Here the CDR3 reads CASSSLQGGYGYTF. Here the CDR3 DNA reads TGTGCCAGCAGCTCCCTACAGGGAGGTTATGGCTACACCTTC.

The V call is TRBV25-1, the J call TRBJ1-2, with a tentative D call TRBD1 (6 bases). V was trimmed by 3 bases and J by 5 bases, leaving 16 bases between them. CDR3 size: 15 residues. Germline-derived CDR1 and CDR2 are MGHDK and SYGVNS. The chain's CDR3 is CASSESRGDLYGYTF. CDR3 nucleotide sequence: TGTGCCAGCAGTGAGTCGAGGGGGGACCTATATGGCTACACCTTC.

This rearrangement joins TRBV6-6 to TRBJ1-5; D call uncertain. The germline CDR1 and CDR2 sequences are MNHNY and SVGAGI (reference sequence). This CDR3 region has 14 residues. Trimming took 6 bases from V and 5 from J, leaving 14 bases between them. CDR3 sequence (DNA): TGTGCCAGCAGCCCAGTGGGCATCGATCAGCCCCAGCATTTT. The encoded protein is CASSPVGIDQPQHF.

This CDR3 reads CASSQQRLVRNYNEQFF. The CDR3 DNA reads as TGCGCCAGCAGCCAACAAAGACTTGTCCGTAATTACAATGAGCAGTTCTTC. The genes are TRBV4-1 and TRBJ2-1; D is undetermined. The CDR3 sequence is 17 residues long. Germline V gives CDR1 MGHRA, CDR2 YSYEKL. V lost 2 bases and J 4 bases, leaving 18 bases between the germline ends.

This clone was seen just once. The CDR3 is CASSLGVGDGSSPLHF. CDR3 nucleotides: TGTGCCAGCAGCTTGGGGGTGGGGGACGGGAGTTCACCCCTCCACTTT. The genes are TRBV7-8 and TRBJ1-6, with TRBD1 as a possible D gene (5 bases). The V end was cut by 3 bases, the J end by 9 bases, with 18 bases between. The CDR3 is made up of 16 amino acids. The V gene's germline CDR1 is SGHVS and CDR2 FQNEAQ.

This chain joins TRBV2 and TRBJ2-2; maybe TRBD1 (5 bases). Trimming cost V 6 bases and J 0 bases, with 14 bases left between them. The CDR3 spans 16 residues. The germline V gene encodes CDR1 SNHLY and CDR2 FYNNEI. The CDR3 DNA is TGTGCCAGCAGGGTGGACACCGTCGCGAACACCGGGGAGCTGTTTTTT. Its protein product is CASRVDTVANTGELFF.

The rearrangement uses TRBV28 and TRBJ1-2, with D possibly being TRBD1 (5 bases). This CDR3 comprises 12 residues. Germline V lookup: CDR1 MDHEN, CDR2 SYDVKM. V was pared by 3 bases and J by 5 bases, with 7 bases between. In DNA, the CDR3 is TGTGCCAGCAGTTTCGGGGCATATGGCTACACCTTC. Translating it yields CASSFGAYGYTF.

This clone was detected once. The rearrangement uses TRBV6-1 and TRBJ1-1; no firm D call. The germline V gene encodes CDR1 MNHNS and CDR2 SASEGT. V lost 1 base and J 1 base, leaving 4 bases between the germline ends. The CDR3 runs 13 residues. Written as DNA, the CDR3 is TGTGCCAGCAGTGAAGTCAGGAACACTGAAGCTTTCTTT. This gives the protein CASSEVRNTEAFF.